The rows below give T cell receptor beta chains drawn from one sample of a study of blood T cell repertoires in COVID-19. Data came from immunoSEQ multiplex PCR; TCRdb stores just in-frame clones and leaves some out. This repertoire shows about 83,000 clones, around 80% found once; its top ten account for roughly 20%. The sequencing input was peripheral blood. These receptors originate from a woman older than 75 with active or convalescent COVID-19. Both conserved end residues are part of each CDR3. Each record gives: D gene, V gene, J gene, clone size, CDR3 protein, CDR3 DNA. D genes are given only for firm matches. Clone size appears in some rows only: once, few, many, or a class for an expanded clone.

d_call: TRBD1
v_call: TRBV3-1/TRBV3-2
j_call: TRBJ1-4
clone_size: once
cdr3_aa: CASSQDLGTGIKLFF
cdr3_nt: TGTGCCAGCAGCCAAGATTTGGGGACAGGGATAAAACTGTTTTTT

d_call: NA
v_call: TRBV11-1
j_call: TRBJ2-2
clone_size: NA
cdr3_aa: CASSLIAVGELFF
cdr3_nt: TGTGCCAGCAGCTTAATAGCGGTCGGGGAGCTGTTTTTT

d_call: TRBD1
v_call: TRBV5-6
j_call: TRBJ2-4
clone_size: few
cdr3_aa: CASTLLGQENIQYF
cdr3_nt: TGTGCCAGCACCCTCTTAGGACAGGAAAACATTCAGTACTTC

d_call: NA
v_call: TRBV19
j_call: TRBJ2-3
clone_size: NA
cdr3_aa: CASRPSGTDTQYF
cdr3_nt: TGTGCCAGTAGGCCTAGCGGCACAGATACGCAGTATTTT

d_call: TRBD1
v_call: TRBV28
j_call: TRBJ1-6
clone_size: NA
cdr3_aa: CAGRQGAYNSPLHF
cdr3_nt: TGTGCCGGTCGTCAGGGGGCCTATAATTCACCCCTCCACTTT

d_call: TRBD2
v_call: TRBV2
j_call: TRBJ2-7
clone_size: NA
cdr3_aa: CARGGAGGSYEQYF
cdr3_nt: TGTGCCAGGGGAGGAGCGGGGGGCTCCTACGAGCAGTACTTC

d_call: NA
v_call: TRBV30
j_call: TRBJ2-3
clone_size: NA
cdr3_aa: CAWRVTSRGTQYF
cdr3_nt: TGTGCCTGGAGGGTGACTAGTCGGGGAACGCAGTATTTT

d_call: NA
v_call: TRBV5-6
j_call: TRBJ1-1
clone_size: NA
cdr3_aa: CASSLGGNTEAFF
cdr3_nt: TGTGCCAGCAGCTTGGGAGGGAACACTGAAGCTTTCTTT

d_call: NA
v_call: TRBV5-1
j_call: TRBJ2-7
clone_size: NA
cdr3_aa: CASSVNSGEGEQYF
cdr3_nt: TGCGCCAGCAGCGTCAATTCAGGGGAGGGCGAGCAGTACTTC

d_call: TRBD2
v_call: TRBV5-1
j_call: TRBJ2-3
clone_size: NA
cdr3_aa: CASSYGLAADTQYF
cdr3_nt: TGCGCCAGCAGCTACGGACTAGCCGCAGATACGCAGTATTTT

d_call: NA
v_call: TRBV6-6
j_call: TRBJ1-1
clone_size: NA
cdr3_aa: CASSILMNTEAFF
cdr3_nt: TGTGCCAGCAGTATTCTTATGAACACTGAAGCTTTCTTT

d_call: TRBD1
v_call: TRBV7-9
j_call: TRBJ2-7
clone_size: NA
cdr3_aa: CASSSDDRDQYF
cdr3_nt: TGTGCCAGCAGCTCGGACGACAGGGATCAATACTTC

d_call: NA
v_call: TRBV11-3
j_call: TRBJ2-7
clone_size: NA
cdr3_aa: CASSPRSGGDYEQYF
cdr3_nt: TGTGCCAGCAGCCCCCGCTCCGGGGGAGACTACGAGCAGTACTTC

d_call: NA
v_call: TRBV19
j_call: TRBJ2-1
clone_size: NA
cdr3_aa: CASARSDNEQFF
cdr3_nt: TGTGCCAGCGCCCGGAGCGACAATGAGCAGTTCTTC

d_call: NA
v_call: TRBV7-2
j_call: TRBJ1-5
clone_size: NA
cdr3_aa: CASSLRGPQHF
cdr3_nt: TGTGCCAGCAGCTTGCGGGGGCCCCAGCATTTT

d_call: NA
v_call: TRBV6-5
j_call: TRBJ1-6
clone_size: NA
cdr3_aa: CASSTGALGHSPLYF
cdr3_nt: TGTGCCAGCAGTACGGGCGCCCTAGGACATTCACCCCTCTACTTT

d_call: NA
v_call: TRBV13
j_call: TRBJ1-1
clone_size: NA
cdr3_aa: CASSTGGGGDTEAFF
cdr3_nt: TGTGCCAGCAGCACTGGGGGGGGCGGTGACACTGAAGCTTTCTTT

d_call: TRBD1
v_call: TRBV12-3/TRBV12-4
j_call: TRBJ2-5
clone_size: NA
cdr3_aa: CASSQGQSETQYF
cdr3_nt: TGTGCCAGCAGCCAGGGACAGTCGGAGACCCAGTACTTC

d_call: TRBD2
v_call: TRBV11-2
j_call: TRBJ2-1
clone_size: few
cdr3_aa: CASSTSGGYEQFF
cdr3_nt: TGTGCCAGCAGTACCAGCGGGGGGTATGAGCAGTTCTTC

d_call: TRBD1
v_call: TRBV7-8
j_call: TRBJ1-6
clone_size: NA
cdr3_aa: CASRDGTAYNSPLHF
cdr3_nt: TGTGCCAGCAGGGATGGGACAGCTTATAATTCACCCCTCCACTTT